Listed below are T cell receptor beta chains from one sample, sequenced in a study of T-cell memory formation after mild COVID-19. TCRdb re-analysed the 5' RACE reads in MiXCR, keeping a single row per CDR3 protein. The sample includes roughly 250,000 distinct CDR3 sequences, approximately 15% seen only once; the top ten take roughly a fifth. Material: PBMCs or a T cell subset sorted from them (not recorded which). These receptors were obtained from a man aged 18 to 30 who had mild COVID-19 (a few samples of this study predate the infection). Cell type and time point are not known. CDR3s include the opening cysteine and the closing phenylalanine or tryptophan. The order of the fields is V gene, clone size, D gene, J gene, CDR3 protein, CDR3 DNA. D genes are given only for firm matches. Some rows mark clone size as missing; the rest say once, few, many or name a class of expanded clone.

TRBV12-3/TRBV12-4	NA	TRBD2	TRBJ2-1	CASTRGLASREQFF	TGTGCCAGCACAAGGGGACTAGCCTCCAGGGAGCAGTTCTTC
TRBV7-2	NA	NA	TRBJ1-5	CASRGTSDRGPQHF	TGTGCCAGCCGCGGGACGTCGGATCGGGGGCCCCAGCATTTT
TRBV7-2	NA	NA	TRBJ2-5	CASSQNGARQETQYF	TGTGCCAGCAGCCAAAACGGGGCGAGGCAAGAGACCCAGTACTTC
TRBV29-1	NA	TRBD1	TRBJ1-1	CSVPGSQGEAFF	TGCAGCGTTCCCGGATCACAGGGGGAAGCTTTCTTT
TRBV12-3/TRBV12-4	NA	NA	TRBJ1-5	CASTAPGQPQHF	TGTGCCAGCACAGCCCCGGGGCAGCCCCAGCATTTT
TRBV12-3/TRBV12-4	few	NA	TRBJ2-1	CASSNPGRFVNNEQFF	TGTGCCAGCAGTAACCCGGGCAGGTTCGTGAACAATGAGCAGTTCTTC
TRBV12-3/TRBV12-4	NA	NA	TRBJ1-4	CASTNAPRGPGKLFF	TGTGCCAGCACCAACGCCCCCAGGGGCCCGGGGAAACTGTTTTTT
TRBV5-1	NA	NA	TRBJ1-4	CASSLGQGLTGEKLFF	TGCGCCAGCAGCTTAGGGCAGGGATTGACCGGTGAAAAACTGTTTTTT
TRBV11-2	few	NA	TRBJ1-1	CASSLRTGNTEAFF	TGTGCCAGCAGCCTCCGGACGGGGAACACTGAAGCTTTCTTT
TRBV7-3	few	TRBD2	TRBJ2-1	CASSSLAGEPNEQFF	TGTGCCAGCAGCTCTCTAGCGGGGGAGCCGAATGAGCAGTTCTTC
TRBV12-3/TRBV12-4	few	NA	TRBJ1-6	CASSFGRVSPLHF	TGTGCCAGCAGTTTTGGTCGGGTTTCACCCCTCCACTTT
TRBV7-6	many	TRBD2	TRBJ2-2	CASTFSGGAGTGELFF	TGTGCCAGCACCTTTAGCGGGGGGGCCGGCACCGGGGAGCTGTTTTTT
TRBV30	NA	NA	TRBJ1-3	CAWSRPGESGNTIYF	TGTGCCTGGAGTCGACCAGGGGAATCTGGAAACACCATATATTTT
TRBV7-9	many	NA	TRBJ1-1	CASTPGREGAFF	TGTGCCAGCACTCCTGGGAGGGAGGGAGCTTTCTTT
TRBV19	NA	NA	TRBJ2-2	CASSITITGELFF	TGTGCCAGTAGTATTACCATCACCGGGGAGCTGTTTTTT
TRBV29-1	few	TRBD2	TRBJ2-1	CSVEVAGEVYNEQFF	TGCAGCGTTGAAGTAGCGGGGGAGGTCTACAATGAGCAGTTCTTC
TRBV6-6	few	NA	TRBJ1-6	CASTLSGSDSPLHF	TGTGCCAGCACCCTATCTGGTTCGGATTCACCCCTCCACTTT
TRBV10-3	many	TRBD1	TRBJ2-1	CAISRPGQGGNEQFF	TGTGCCATCAGTCGGCCGGGACAGGGAGGGAATGAGCAGTTCTTC
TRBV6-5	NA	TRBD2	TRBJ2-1	CASNKRGGREQFF	TGTGCCAGCAATAAGCGGGGGGGCCGTGAGCAGTTCTTC
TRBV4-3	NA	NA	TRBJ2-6	CASSLAGTWVLTF	TGCGCCAGCAGCTTGGCAGGGACGTGGGTCCTGACTTTC
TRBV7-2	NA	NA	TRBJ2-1	CASSQAQGYNEQFF	TGTGCCAGCAGCCAGGCACAGGGATACAATGAGCAGTTCTTC
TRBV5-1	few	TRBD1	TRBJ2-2	CASSRTGGVTGELFF	TGCGCCAGCAGCCGGACAGGGGGCGTCACCGGGGAGCTGTTTTTT
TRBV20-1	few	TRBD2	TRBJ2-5	CSASFSGGYQETQYF	TGCAGTGCTAGTTTCTCCGGGGGGTACCAAGAGACCCAGTACTTC
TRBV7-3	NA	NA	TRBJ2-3	CASSEDLLADTQYF	TGTGCCAGCAGCGAGGATCTCCTAGCAGATACGCAGTATTTT
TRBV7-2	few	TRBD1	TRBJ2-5	CASSSGQGERETQYF	TGTGCCAGCAGCTCAGGACAGGGCGAGCGAGAGACCCAGTACTTC
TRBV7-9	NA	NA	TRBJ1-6	CASSLARQENSPLHF	TGTGCCAGCAGCTTAGCGAGGCAGGAAAATTCACCCCTCCACTTT
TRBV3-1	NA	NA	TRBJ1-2	CASSLNGGGGYTF	TGTGCCAGCAGCCTTAACGGCGGTGGTGGCTACACCTTC
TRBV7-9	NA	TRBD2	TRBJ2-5	CASRPPGGGETQYF	TGTGCCAGCAGGCCTCCGGGGGGAGGTGAGACCCAGTACTTC
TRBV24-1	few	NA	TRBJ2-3	CATREGDTQYF	TGTGCCACCAGAGAGGGAGATACGCAGTATTTT
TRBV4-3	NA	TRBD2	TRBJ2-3	CASSHRLAAVLADTQYF	TGCGCCAGCAGCCACCGACTAGCGGCTGTATTGGCAGATACGCAGTATTTT
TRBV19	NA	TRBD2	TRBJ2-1	CASSIGGLARNEQFF	TGTGCCAGTAGTATCGGGGGACTAGCGAGGAATGAGCAGTTCTTC
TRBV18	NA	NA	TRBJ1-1	CASSPPRGNTEAFF	TGTGCCAGCTCACCACCGCGAGGGAACACTGAAGCTTTCTTT
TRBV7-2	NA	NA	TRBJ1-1	CASSWMGTEAFF	TGTGCCAGCAGCTGGATGGGAACTGAAGCTTTCTTT
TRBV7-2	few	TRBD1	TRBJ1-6	CASSLQGSGDSPLHF	TGTGCCAGCAGCCTACAGGGGAGTGGCGATTCACCCCTCCACTTT
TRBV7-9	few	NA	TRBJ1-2	CASSPVLANYGYTF	TGTGCCAGCAGCCCCGTCCTAGCTAACTATGGCTACACCTTC
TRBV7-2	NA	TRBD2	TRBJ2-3	CASSFGGGGGDTQYF	TGTGCCAGCAGCTTTGGAGGCGGGGGAGGAGATACGCAGTATTTT
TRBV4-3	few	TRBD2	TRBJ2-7	CASSQVAGASEQYF	TGCGCCAGCAGCCAGGTAGCGGGGGCCTCCGAGCAGTACTTC
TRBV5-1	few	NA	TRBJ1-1	CASSVGGGDNTEAFF	TGCGCCAGCAGCGTTGGAGGGGGGGATAACACTGAAGCTTTCTTT
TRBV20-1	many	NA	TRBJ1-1	CSARAPGRVTTEAFF	TGCAGTGCTAGAGCCCCGGGGAGGGTGACCACTGAAGCTTTCTTT
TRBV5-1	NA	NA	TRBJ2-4	CASSSPVLAKNIQYF	TGCGCCAGCAGCTCCCCGGTCCTAGCCAAAAACATTCAGTACTTC
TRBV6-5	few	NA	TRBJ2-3	CASTQSGPRDTQYF	TGTGCCAGCACCCAGTCGGGGCCCCGAGATACGCAGTATTTT
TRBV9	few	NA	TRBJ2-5	CASSKQGRGQETQYF	TGTGCCAGCAGCAAGCAGGGTCGGGGGCAAGAGACCCAGTACTTC
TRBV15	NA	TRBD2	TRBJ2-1	CATSMGGGGDEQFF	TGTGCCACCAGCATGGGCGGGGGTGGGGATGAGCAGTTCTTC
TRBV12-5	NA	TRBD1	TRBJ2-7	CASGLEGGIVQYF	TGTGCTAGTGGTTTGGAAGGGGGCATAGTGCAGTACTTC
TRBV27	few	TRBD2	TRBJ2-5	CASSPRRLAGVETQYF	TGTGCCAGCAGTCCTCGGCGGCTGGCGGGGGTGGAGACCCAGTACTTC
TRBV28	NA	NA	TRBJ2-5	CASSSRVGSKTETQYF	TGTGCCAGCAGTTCTAGAGTAGGCTCCAAGACGGAGACCCAGTACTTC
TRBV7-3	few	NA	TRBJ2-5	CASSEKRGETQYF	TGTGCCAGCAGCGAAAAGAGGGGAGAGACCCAGTACTTC
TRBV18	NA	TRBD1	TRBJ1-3	CASSPFEGATSGNTIYF	TGTGCCAGCTCACCTTTTGAGGGGGCCACCTCTGGAAACACCATATATTTT
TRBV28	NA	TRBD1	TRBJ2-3	CASSPPTGFAYTDTQYF	TGTGCCAGCAGTCCTCCGACAGGGTTCGCGTACACAGATACGCAGTATTTT
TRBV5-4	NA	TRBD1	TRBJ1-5	CASSLNRGQPQHF	TGTGCCAGCAGTTTAAACAGGGGCCAGCCCCAGCATTTT